These 10 T cell receptor beta chains were sequenced from one sample in a study of CD8+ T cells in alopecia areata listed by TCRdb under 2018. The meaning of the sample's time point label: baseline before oral tofacitinib. The receptor library was made with the immunoSEQ multiplex PCR assay. To provide template for TCR sequencing, every sample had RNA extracted and reverse transcribed into cDNA. TCRdb holds this immuneACCESS table with in-frame rearrangements only. Some clones are missing; in checked studies, unresolved V genes explain under half, and the rest has no known cause. This sample has around 140,000 clones in its table, and about half of those were observed once. The top ten clonotypes cover about 1% of the sample. The material was CD4+ T cells sorted from blood, obtained at week 0. The receptors stem from a human donor with alopecia areata.

This chain connects TRBV28 to TRBJ2-1; a possible D gene is TRBD2 (5 bases). The CDR3 is made up of 11 amino acids. Trimming cost V 7 bases and J 14 bases, with 15 bases left between them. Per germline, CDR1 MDHEN and CDR2 SYDVKM. The CDR3 loop is CASTSDSTEFF. Written as DNA, the CDR3 is TGTGCCAGCACCTCGGACTCTACGGAGTTCTTC.

This clone was seen more than once but under ten times. This CDR3 is also generated by other DNA sequences in the sample. The V and J genes are TRBV7-9 and TRBJ2-3, with D unclear. Germline V gene sequence: CDR1 SEHNR, CDR2 FQNEAQ (reference sequence). The length of the CDR3 is 13 residues. Trimming shortened V by 3 bases and J by 0 bases, and 4 bases separated the two germline ends. This CDR3 is CASSFDSTDTQYF. In DNA form, the CDR3 reads TGTGCCAGCAGCTTCGATAGCACAGATACGCAGTATTTT.

This clone was found a few times. The DNA for the CDR3 is TGCAGCGTTGAAGGAAACAGGGGGCGAAATGAAAAACTGTTTTTT. Translating gives CSVEGNRGRNEKLFF. The chain employs TRBV29-1 and TRBJ1-4; 9 nucleotides match TRBD1. Per the germline V gene, CDR1 is SQVTM and CDR2 is ANQGSEA. The V segment lost 1 base and the J segment 5 bases; nucleotides outside the gene matches: 5. This CDR3 has 15 residues.

The chain employs TRBV29-1 and TRBJ2-7; 9 bases agree with TRBD2. The CDR3 runs 13 residues. Germline CDR1 and CDR2: SQVTM and ANQGSEA. Germline trimming cut 1 base from V and 6 bases from J; bases unmatched to any gene: 4. The CDR3, as DNA: TGCAGCGTTGAAGGGACTAGCGTCGGCGAGCAGTACTTC. The encoded protein is CSVEGTSVGEQYF.

The rearrangement uses TRBV2 and TRBJ2-1; a weak D match, TRBD2 (5 bases). The CDR3 length is 13 residues. CDR1 and CDR2 from the germline V gene are SNHLY and FYNNEI. Trimming removed 6 bases from V and 13 bases from J, with 19 bases in between. The CDR3: CASRFRPGSFQFF. CDR3 DNA sequence: TGTGCCAGCAGATTCCGTCCGGGATCGTTTCAGTTCTTC.

The gene calls are TRBV7-2 and TRBJ1-5; D gene uncertain. Germline assignment: CDR1 SGHTA and CDR2 FQGNSA. The germline V and J ends were trimmed by 5 bases and 7 bases, with 12 bases remaining between them. This CDR3 has 13 residues. CDR3 sequence (DNA): TGTGCCAGCAGCCCCGCTGGGAGACAGCCCCAGCATTTT. As protein: CASSPAGRQPQHF.

The chain recombines TRBV20-1 with TRBJ2-7; D unresolved. Per germline, CDR1 DFQATT and CDR2 SNEGSKA (reference sequence). This CDR3 spans 11 amino acids. Between the trimmed V and J ends, which lost 7 bases and 0 bases, there was a span of 7 bases. In DNA form, the CDR3 reads TGCAGTGGTCGTTACTCCTACGAGCAGTACTTC. Protein product: CSGRYSYEQYF.

The rearrangement uses TRBV14 and TRBJ2-5; unclear D gene. Trimming cost V 2 bases and J 5 bases, with 3 bases left between them. This CDR3 comprises 11 residues. The germline V gene has CDR1 SGHDN and CDR2 FVKESK. The CDR3 DNA sequence: TGTGCCAGCAGCCAACGGGAGACCCAGTACTTC. This sequence encodes CASSQRETQYF.

In its sample, this clone was seen a few times. J is TRBJ2-5 and V is TRBV30; 11 bases are shared with TRBD2. Germline assignment: CDR1 GTSNPN and CDR2 SVGIG (reference sequence). With 5 bases clipped from V and 6 bases from J, the junction kept 8 bases outside the gene matches. CDR3 length equals 14 residues. Here the CDR3 reads CAWAKGLAVKTQYF. The CDR3, as DNA: TGTGCCTGGGCCAAGGGACTAGCGGTTAAGACCCAGTACTTC.

There are a few counts of this clone. The chain uses TRBV30 and TRBJ2-5; D possibly corresponds to TRBD1 (5 bases). The CDR3 totals 16 residues. The germline CDR1 and CDR2 sequences are GTSNPN and SVGIG (reference sequence). V lost 4 bases to trimming and J lost 4 bases, with 22 bases between them. CDR3 nucleotides: TGTGCCTGGACCCCGTGGGTAGGGGTGCGGCCAGAGACCCAGTACTTC. As protein: CAWTPWVGVRPETQYF.